The present T cell receptor beta chain was sequenced within a study of molecular identifiers for immune sequencing clone quantification. As CD8+CD4-CCR7+CD45RA+ cells, naive CD8 T cells were sorted. Trimming took off 8 bases at V and 3 bases at J, with 7 bases between the two ends. The CDR3 runs to 12 residues. TCRdb reprocessed the PCR reads via MiXCR and lists one record per CDR3 protein. The sample contains under 600,000 distinct CDR3 sequences, 20% to 25% of which appear only once. The sequence was collected from a human donor in good health. Some libraries in this study had Jurkat cell RNA spiked in. The sequencing sample was made of naive CD8+ T cells from blood, with Jurkat cell RNA spiked in. Subset here: FACS-sorted CD8+CD4-CCR7+CD45RA+ naive T cells. V and J are TRBV12-3 or TRBV12-4 and TRBJ2-2; no clear D. The DNA of the CDR3 is TGTGCCAGCCTTTCTGACACCGGGGAGCTGTTTTTT. Translation gives CASLSDTGELFF.